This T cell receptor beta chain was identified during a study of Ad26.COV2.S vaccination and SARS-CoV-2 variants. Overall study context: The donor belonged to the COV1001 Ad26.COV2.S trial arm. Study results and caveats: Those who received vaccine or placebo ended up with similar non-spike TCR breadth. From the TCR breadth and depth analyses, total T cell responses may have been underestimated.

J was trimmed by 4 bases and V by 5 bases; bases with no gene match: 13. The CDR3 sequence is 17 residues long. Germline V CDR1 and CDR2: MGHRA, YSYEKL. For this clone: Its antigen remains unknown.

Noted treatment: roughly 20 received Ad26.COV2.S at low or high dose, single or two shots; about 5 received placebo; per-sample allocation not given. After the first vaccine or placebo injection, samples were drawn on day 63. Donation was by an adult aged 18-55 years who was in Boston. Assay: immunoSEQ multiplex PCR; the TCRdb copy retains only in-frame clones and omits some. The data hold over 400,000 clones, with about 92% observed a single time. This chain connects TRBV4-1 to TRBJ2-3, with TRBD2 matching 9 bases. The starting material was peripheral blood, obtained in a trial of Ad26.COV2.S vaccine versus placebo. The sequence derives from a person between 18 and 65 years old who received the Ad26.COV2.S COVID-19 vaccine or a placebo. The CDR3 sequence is CASSLLTGGGAADTQYF. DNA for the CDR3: TGCGCCAGCAGCTTACTGACGGGCGGGGGGGCCGCAGATACGCAGTATTTT.